The entry below gives a single T cell receptor beta chain sequence along with its context. Its antigen is unknown. Through 5' RACE with UMI labels, the TRB cDNA libraries were prepared. TCRdb reprocessed the 5' RACE reads and keeps a single row for each CDR3 protein, giving no DNA. Its listing shows 75,000 to 100,000 distinct CDR3 sequences. This specimen comes from a study of CXCR3-negative and CXCR3-positive naive CD8 T cells. Whole-study results and caveats: Against CXCR3-negative naive cells, CXCR3-positive naive cells showed more hydrophobic TRB CDR3s.

Cells classed as naive CD8+ T cells were CD45RO-CCR7+CD27+CD95-. The CDR3 is made up of 17 amino acids. CDR1 and CDR2 (germline): LGHNA, YNFKEQ. What was sequenced was naive CXCR3+ CD8+ T cells from blood. Regarding subset: CD45RO-CCR7+CD27+CD95- naive CD8+ T cells expressing CXCR3 (TNR3+). The chain couples TRBV4-2 to TRBJ1-2; TCRdb outputs TRBD1, but without DNA this stays unchecked. The clonotype originates from a human donor in good health. Some clones in this sample may be carry-over from other donors' samples. This CDR3 is CASSQEFGTGIFYGYTF.